Listed here are 22 T cell receptor beta chains from one sample, sequenced in a study of T cell responses to AZD1222 COVID-19 vaccine. The data were produced by immunoSEQ multiplex PCR, yet TCRdb's version contains in-frame clones alone and is incomplete. The sample includes 90,000 to 150,000 clones, roughly 87% of them seen just once. The sample here was peripheral blood, taken 28 days after the second AZD1222 dose. These receptors were obtained from an adult who received the AZD1222 COVID-19 vaccine.

The rearrangement uses TRBV19 and TRBJ1-1, with unresolved D. Per the germline V gene, CDR1 is LNHDA and CDR2 is SQIVND (reference sequence). Trimming cost V 6 bases and J 6 bases, with 2 bases left between them. The CDR3 length is 9 residues. Written as DNA, the CDR3 is TGTGCCAGTAGAGCTGAAGCTTTCTTT. As protein: CASRAEAFF.

The CDR3 spells CASSQVGTEETQYF. Here the CDR3 DNA reads TGCGCCAGCAGCCAAGTAGGGACAGAAGAGACCCAGTACTTC. The chain combines TRBV4-3 with TRBJ2-5, with 7 bases identical to TRBD1. V was clipped by 1 base and J by 3 bases; unmatched bases: 2. The CDR3 length is 14 residues. Germline assignment: CDR1 LGHNA and CDR2 YSLEER.

This chain joins TRBV7-3 and TRBJ2-1; TRBD1 aligns across 9 bases. Germline lookup yields CDR1 SGHTA and CDR2 FQGTGA. CDR3 length: 15 amino acids. Losses at the gene ends were 3 bases for V and 9 bases for J; bases not matched to a gene: 9. The CDR3, as DNA: TGTGCCAGCAGCTTGCCCGGGACAGGGTATAGTGAGCAGTTCTTC. It translates to CASSLPGTGYSEQFF.

The chain couples TRBV29-1 to TRBJ1-4; TRBD1 matches 7 bases. Losses at the gene ends were 6 bases for V and 5 bases for J; bases not matched to a gene: 6. Germline CDR1 is SQVTM and CDR2 is ANQGSEA. The CDR3 runs 13 residues. CDR3 nucleotide sequence: TGCAGCGTCAAGGGACAGTTAAATGAAAAACTGTTTTTT. This encodes CSVKGQLNEKLFF.

The gene calls are TRBV4-3 and TRBJ1-2; D ambiguous. CDR1 and CDR2 from the germline V gene are LGHNA and YSLEER. The CDR3 runs 15 residues. With 0 bases removed from V and 5 bases from J, the gap between germline ends came to 13 bases. The CDR3 coding sequence is TGCGCCAGCAGCCAAGATGTTAGGGCTTGGTATGGCTACACCTTC. Its protein product is CASSQDVRAWYGYTF.

The chain couples TRBV6-5 to TRBJ1-5; D remains unclear. The V gene lost 6 bases and the J gene lost 0 bases, with 9 bases spanning the gap. Germline V CDR1 and CDR2: MNHEY, SVGAGI. This CDR3 is built from 14 residues. The CDR3 DNA reads TGTGCCAGCAGCCCAACATATAGCAATCAGCCCCAGCATTTT. It codes for CASSPTYSNQPQHF.

V is TRBV28 and J is TRBJ1-5; D remains unclear. This CDR3 contains 13 residues. The V and J ends lost 6 bases and 9 bases respectively, with 15 bases between them. Germline loops: CDR1 MDHEN, CDR2 SYDVKM. For the CDR3, the DNA is TGTGCCAGCAGAGGCGGACGGCTTGTGCCCCAGCATTTT. Amino acids: CASRGGRLVPQHF. Full variable domain (rest looked up from reference TRBV28 and TRBJ1-5): DVKVTQSSRYLVKRTGEKVFLECVQDMDHENMFWYRQDPGLGLRLIYFSYDVKMKEKGDIPEGYSVSREKKERFSLILESASTNQTSMYLCASRGGRLVPQHFGDGTRLSIL.

V is TRBV6-1 and J is TRBJ1-6, with 8 bases identical to TRBD1. This CDR3 is 17 amino acids long. Per the germline V gene, CDR1 is MNHNS and CDR2 is SASEGT. V lost 2 bases and J lost 11; bases outside the gene matches: 14. The CDR3 spells CASSENLNTGGSAPLHF. CDR3 DNA sequence: TGTGCCAGCAGTGAAAATTTAAACACAGGGGGATCGGCACCCCTCCACTTT.

This clone was detected once. The chain carries TRBV13 and TRBJ1-1; D is unresolved. The germline V gene has CDR1 PRHDT and CDR2 FYEKMQ (reference sequence). V lost 6 bases and J 0 bases, leaving 5 bases between the germline ends. The CDR3 runs 12 residues. CDR3 in amino acids: CASRTMNTEAFF. The CDR3 DNA reads TGTGCCAGCAGGACCATGAACACTGAAGCTTTCTTT. The variable domain in full, completed from reference TRBV13 and TRBJ1-1, reads AAGVIQSPRHLIKEKRETATLKCYPIPRHDTVYWYQQGPGQDPQFLISFYEKMQSDKGSIPDRFSAQQFSDYHSELNMSSLELGDSALYFCASRTMNTEAFFGQGTRLTVV.

The genes are TRBV6-5 and TRBJ2-5; 10 nucleotides agree with TRBD2. CDR1 is MNHEY, CDR2 SVGAGI, per germline. J gave up 1 base and V 7 bases, and 3 bases lay outside the gene matches. This CDR3 is built from 14 residues. CDR3 nucleotide sequence: TGTGCCAGCACTGCTAGCGGGGGCCAAGAGACCCAGTACTTC. This gives the protein CASTASGGQETQYF.

V and J are TRBV4-2 and TRBJ1-2; D is perhaps TRBD1 (6 bases). Trimming took off 0 bases at V and 11 bases at J, with 13 bases between the two ends. The germline CDR1 and CDR2 sequences are LGHNA and YNFKEQ. CDR3 size: 13 residues. The CDR3 DNA reads TGTGCCAGCAGCCAAGAGAGCGTAGGGGGTTACACCTTC. Translating it yields CASSQESVGGYTF.

This sequence joins TRBV28 and TRBJ1-4, with D unresolved. Germline CDR1 and CDR2: MDHEN and SYDVKM. Trimming left V 5 bases short and J 1 base short, with 2 bases between. The CDR3 is made up of 12 amino acids. Here the CDR3 reads CASSQTNEKLFF. DNA for the CDR3: TGTGCCAGCAGTCAAACTAATGAAAAACTGTTTTTT.

The chain recombines TRBV5-1 with TRBJ2-5; 11 bases line up with TRBD2. V lost 0 bases and J lost 0; bases outside the gene matches: 1. The V gene's germline CDR1 is SGHRS and CDR2 YFSETQ. The CDR3 extends over 16 amino acids. CDR3 DNA sequence: TGCGCCAGCAGCTTGGGACTAGCGGGGTACCAAGAGACCCAGTACTTC. Translation: CASSLGLAGYQETQYF.

CDR3 DNA: TGCGCCAGCAGCTTGGGTGTGGGTACCACTAATGAAAAACTGTTTTTT. Its protein product is CASSLGVGTTNEKLFF. The chain employs TRBV5-1 and TRBJ1-4; D is unclear. V gave up 0 bases and J gave up 2 bases, with 11 bases separating them. The CDR3 is 16 amino acids. Germline CDR1 and CDR2: SGHRS and YFSETQ.

The rearrangement joins TRBV6-4 to TRBJ1-1, with unresolved D. The germline V gene has CDR1 MRHNA and CDR2 SNTAGT. Trimming stripped 4 bases from V and 1 base from J, with 10 bases between. CDR3 length equals 14 residues. Here the CDR3 DNA reads TGTGCCAGCAGTGCGTCGACTGCGAACACTGAAGCTTTCTTT. Its translation is CASSASTANTEAFF.

This clone has more than one count but fewer than ten. The CDR3 DNA is TGTGCCAGCAGCTTAACCGAGGGTCAGCCCCAGCATTTT. It is translated as CASSLTEGQPQHF. V and J are TRBV7-3 and TRBJ1-5; D remains ambiguous. The CDR3 has 13 residues. Trimming removed 0 bases from V and 6 bases from J, with 6 bases in between. Germline V gives CDR1 SGHTA, CDR2 FQGTGA. Filled out from reference TRBV7-3 and TRBJ1-5, the complete variable domain reads GAGVSQTPSNKVTEKGKYVELRCDPISGHTALYWYRQSLGQGPEFLIYFQGTGAADDSGLPNDRFFAVRPEGSVSTLKIQRTERGDSAVYLCASSLTEGQPQHFGDGTRLSIL.

J is TRBJ1-2 and V is TRBV10-3, with TRBD1 identical over 9 bases. Trimming at V came to 6 bases and at J to 5 bases, leaving 4 bases not matched to a gene. The V gene's germline CDR1 is ENHRY and CDR2 SYGVKD. CDR3 length: 13 residues. CDR3 coding DNA: TGTGCCATCAGGGGGGGGACAGGGTATGGCTACACCTTC. Protein: CAIRGGTGYGYTF.

J is TRBJ2-3 and V is TRBV2, with 10 bases that match TRBD1. The CDR3 is made up of 15 amino acids. The V gene's germline CDR1 is SNHLY and CDR2 FYNNEI. With 5 bases clipped from V and 0 bases from J, the junction kept 2 bases outside the gene matches. CDR3 loop: CASSRTGGSTDTQYF. The CDR3 DNA sequence: TGTGCCAGCAGTCGGACAGGGGGTAGCACAGATACGCAGTATTTT.

V is TRBV25-1 and J is TRBJ1-2; 7 bases are a match to TRBD1. The CDR3 spans 13 residues. Germline CDR1 MGHDK, CDR2 SYGVNS. Unmatched junction bases numbered 3, after V lost 1 base and J lost 7 bases. The CDR3 DNA follows: TGTGCCAGCAGTGAATCTAACAGGGGTGGCTACACCTTC. It is translated as CASSESNRGGYTF.

This rearrangement joins TRBV5-1 to TRBJ2-3, with a weak D call TRBD1 (5 bases). The CDR3 covers 15 residues. V gave up 1 base and J gave up 0 bases, with 9 bases separating them. The germline CDR1 and CDR2 sequences are SGHRS and YFSETQ. The CDR3 reads CASSLQGFSTDTQYF. The CDR3, as DNA: TGCGCCAGCAGCTTGCAGGGTTTTAGCACAGATACGCAGTATTTT.

This chain joins TRBV6-2 or TRBV6-3 and TRBJ2-7, with a tentative D call TRBD2 (5 bases). From germline, CDR1 is MNHEY and CDR2 SVGEGT. This CDR3 spans 14 amino acids. Trimming left V 2 bases short and J 5 bases short, with 13 bases between. The chain's CDR3 is CASSYRVRGNEQYF. As DNA, the CDR3 is TGTGCCAGCAGTTACAGGGTTCGAGGGAACGAGCAGTACTTC.

The chain has TRBV5-5 and TRBJ1-5; D unclear. CDR3 length: 14 amino acids. Germline values: CDR1 SGHKS, CDR2 YYEKEE (reference sequence). Deletions cut 4 bases from V and 2 bases from J, with 10 bases between. CDR3 in amino acids: CASSPTVGNQPQHF. CDR3 coding DNA: TGTGCCAGCAGCCCTACAGTAGGCAATCAGCCCCAGCATTTT.